The clone carrying this TCR beta chain occurred a few times. This sample is drawn from a study of blood T cell repertoires in COVID-19. Overall study: Donors in the United States, Italy and Spain gave samples during acute or convalescent COVID-19. PBMCs, B-cell-depleted T cells, or T cells provided the cDNA or gDNA that made up the material.

Germline V gene data show CDR1 as SGHVS and CDR2 as FQNEAQ. Trimming took 1 base from V and 2 from J, leaving 12 bases between them. This CDR3 region has 16 residues. Original analysis: Estimated nucleated cell counts came from reference gene primer amplification. Measured with immunoSEQ multiplex PCR; TCRdb has only the in-frame clones, and not every one. V, J and clone size are those of that table, while D and trimming were read from the DNA. The table shows tens of thousands of clones, with roughly nine tenths occurring only once. Sequencing was carried out using peripheral blood. This receptor was taken from a middle-aged man with acute or convalescent COVID-19. V gene TRBV7-8 combines with J gene TRBJ2-1, with D perhaps TRBD2 (5 bases). CDR3 region: CASSLVGGPPYNEQFF. Here the CDR3 DNA reads TGTGCCAGCAGCTTAGTTGGAGGACCCCCCTACAATGAGCAGTTCTTC.